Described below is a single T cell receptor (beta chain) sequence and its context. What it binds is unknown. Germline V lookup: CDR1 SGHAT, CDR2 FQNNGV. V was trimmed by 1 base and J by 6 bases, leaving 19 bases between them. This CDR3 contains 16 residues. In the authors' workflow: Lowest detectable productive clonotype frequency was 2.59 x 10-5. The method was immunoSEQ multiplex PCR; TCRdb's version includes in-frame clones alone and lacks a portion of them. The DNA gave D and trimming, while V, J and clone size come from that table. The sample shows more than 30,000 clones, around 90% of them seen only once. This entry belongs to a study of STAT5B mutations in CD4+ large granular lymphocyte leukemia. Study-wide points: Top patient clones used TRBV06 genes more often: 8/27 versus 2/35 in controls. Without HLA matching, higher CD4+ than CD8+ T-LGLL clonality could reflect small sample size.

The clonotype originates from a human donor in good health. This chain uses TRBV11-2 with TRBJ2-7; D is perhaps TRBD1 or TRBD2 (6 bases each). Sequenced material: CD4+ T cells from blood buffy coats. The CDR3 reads CASSLGPDRWGAEQYF. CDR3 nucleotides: TGTGCCAGCAGCTTAGGCCCGGACAGATGGGGGGCCGAGCAGTACTTC.